Each of the 25 T cell receptor beta chains below was sequenced from the same sample in a study of blood T cell repertoires in COVID-19. TCRdb keeps only in-frame clones here, not all; method: immunoSEQ multiplex PCR. The sample holds more than 300,000 clones, more than 70% seen once. What was sequenced was peripheral blood. The receptors here all came from a woman between 50 and 59 years old with acute or convalescent COVID-19.

This clone was observed once. The rearrangement uses TRBV7-9 and TRBJ2-3; a possible D gene is TRBD2 (5 bases). Trimming pared 5 bases from V and 6 bases from J, leaving 9 bases between. There are 12 residues in the CDR3. The germline CDR1 and CDR2 sequences are SEHNR and FQNEAQ (reference sequence). The DNA for the CDR3 is TGTGCCAGCAGCCCGGAGGACGATACGCAGTATTTT. It specifies CASSPEDDTQYF. Together with reference TRBV7-9 and TRBJ2-3, the CDR3 gives the full variable domain: DTGVSQNPRHKITKRGQNVTFRCDPISEHNRLYWYRQTLGQGPEFLTYFQNEAQLEKSRLLSDRFSAERPKGSFSTLEIQRTEQGDSAMYLCASSPEDDTQYFGPGTRLTVL.

This clone was seen just once. The V call is TRBV7-2, the J call TRBJ2-3; 8 bases match TRBD2. This CDR3 contains 15 residues. Germline assignment: CDR1 SGHTA and CDR2 FQGNSA. Trimming cost V 5 bases and J 3 bases; bases outside gene matches: 7. The CDR3: CASSNRGGSTDTQYF. For the CDR3, the DNA is TGTGCCAGCAGCAATCGGGGGGGGTCGACAGATACGCAGTATTTT.

V usage is TRBV19 and J usage is TRBJ1-1; 11 nucleotides align to TRBD1. Trimming at V came to 4 bases and at J to 6 bases, leaving 4 bases not matched to a gene. Germline CDR1 and CDR2: LNHDA and SQIVND (reference sequence). The CDR3 extends over 14 amino acids. CDR3 region: CASSKGQGAPEAFF. The CDR3 DNA sequence: TGTGCCAGTAGTAAAGGACAGGGGGCACCTGAAGCTTTCTTT.

V is TRBV18 and J is TRBJ2-2, with a tentative D call TRBD2 (6 bases). Germline V gives CDR1 KGHSH, CDR2 LQKENI. V lost 11 bases, J lost 1 base, and 11 bases lay in between. This CDR3 contains 13 residues. DNA for the CDR3: TGTGCCTCGGGAGCGATGAACACCGGGGAGCTGTTTTTT. Protein sequence: CASGAMNTGELFF.

The chain has TRBV30 and TRBJ1-2; a weak D match, TRBD1 (6 bases). Germline CDR1 GTSNPN, CDR2 SVGIG (reference sequence). Trimming cost V 2 bases and J 5 bases, with 27 bases left between them. There are 18 residues in the CDR3. Here the CDR3 DNA reads TGTGCCTGGAGTCGCCTATGGACAGAGGCGGCAAGCTGGTATGGCTACACCTTC. This codes for CAWSRLWTEAASWYGYTF.

The chain is built from TRBV18 and TRBJ1-1; 8 positions agree with TRBD1. There are 14 residues in the CDR3. The ends lost 5 bases at V and 1 base at J; junction bases unmatched: 3. Per germline, CDR1 KGHSH and CDR2 LQKENI. This CDR3 is CASSSGTGNTEAFF. The CDR3 coding sequence is TGTGCCAGCTCATCCGGGACAGGGAACACTGAAGCTTTCTTT.

This clone came up once. This rearrangement joins TRBV7-8 to TRBJ1-2; 9 nucleotides line up with TRBD1. Germline trimming cut 5 bases from V and 14 bases from J; bases unmatched to any gene: 9. The CDR3 is 12 amino acids. Germline loops: CDR1 SGHVS, CDR2 FQNEAQ. CDR3 DNA: TGTGCCAGCAGCCCGGGACAGGGCGGACGAACCTTC. Amino acids: CASSPGQGGRTF.

This chain connects TRBV19 to TRBJ1-2, with 8 bases lining up with TRBD1. The length of the CDR3 is 15 residues. The trim removed 5 bases at V and 3 bases at J, leaving 8 bases unmatched. Germline V lookup: CDR1 LNHDA, CDR2 SQIVND (reference sequence). CDR3 amino acids: CASSLRQGRDYGYTF. The CDR3 DNA is TGTGCCAGTAGTTTGAGACAGGGGCGGGACTATGGCTACACCTTC.

The J gene is TRBJ1-3, the V gene TRBV6-5; possibly TRBD1 for D (6 bases). In germline, CDR1 is MNHEY, CDR2 SVGAGI. There are 15 residues in the CDR3. Trimming pared 5 bases from V and 0 bases from J, leaving 11 bases between. Here the CDR3 reads CASSRQASSGNTIYF. The CDR3 nucleotides are TGTGCCAGCAGTAGACAGGCGAGCTCTGGAAACACCATATATTTT.

This clone appeared a single time. This sequence joins TRBV30 and TRBJ2-4, with TRBD1 as a possible D gene (6 bases). Trimming cost V 0 bases and J 6 bases, with 9 bases left between them. The CDR3 has 13 residues. Germline loops: CDR1 GTSNPN, CDR2 SVGIG (reference sequence). This CDR3 reads CAWSVSGVNIQYF. Here the CDR3 DNA reads TGTGCCTGGAGTGTATCAGGGGTAAACATTCAGTACTTC.

J is TRBJ2-7 and V is TRBV5-8; no reliable D call. The CDR3 consists of 14 residues. Trimming took 5 bases from V and 1 from J, leaving 13 bases between them. Looked up from germline, CDR1 is SGHTS and CDR2 is YDEGEE. CDR3 protein: CASRMAALSYEQYV. CDR3 sequence (DNA): TGTGCCAGCAGGATGGCAGCACTATCCTACGAGCAGTACGTC.

CDR3 protein: CASSEAGDTGELFF. The CDR3 DNA reads TGCGCCAGCAGCGAAGCGGGAGACACCGGGGAGCTGTTTTTT. The V call is TRBV5-1, the J call TRBJ2-2; 8 bases align to TRBD2. Germline CDR1 is SGHRS and CDR2 is YFSETQ. The junction had 2 bases not matched to a gene; V was cut back by 4 bases and J by 3 bases. This CDR3 spans 14 amino acids.

The chain uses TRBV10-3 and TRBJ2-7; D perhaps matches TRBD1 (6 bases). With 6 bases removed from V and 1 base from J, the gap between germline ends came to 13 bases. The CDR3 extends over 14 amino acids. Looked up from germline, CDR1 is ENHRY and CDR2 is SYGVKD. CDR3 DNA: TGTGCCATCAGGCAGGGGTTCGGGTCCTACGAGCAGTACTTC. Protein sequence: CAIRQGFGSYEQYF.

V is TRBV5-1 and J is TRBJ1-4; 10 bases line up with TRBD1. The CDR3 consists of 16 residues. The V gene's germline CDR1 is SGHRS and CDR2 YFSETQ. J was trimmed by 8 bases and V by 0 bases; bases with no gene match: 7. CDR3 nucleotide sequence: TGCGCCAGCAGCTTGGGAAGGACAGGGGGGGAGGAAAAACTGTTTTTT. It is translated as CASSLGRTGGEEKLFF. The full variable domain, rest sourced from reference TRBV5-1 and TRBJ1-4, is KAGVTQTPRYLIKTRGQQVTLSCSPISGHRSVSWYQQTPGQGLQFLFEYFSETQRNKGNFPGRFSGRQFSNSRSEMNVSTLELGDSALYLCASSLGRTGGEEKLFFGSGTQLSVL.

This chain connects TRBV5-4 to TRBJ1-2; 10 bases match TRBD1. V trimming: 4 bases; J trimming: 3 bases; junction bases outside the gene matches: 9. The germline CDR1 and CDR2 sequences are SGHNT and YYREEE (reference sequence). The CDR3 totals 16 residues. The CDR3 sequence is CASSPRWGTGDYGYTF. Here the CDR3 DNA reads TGTGCCAGCAGCCCCCGTTGGGGGACAGGGGACTATGGCTACACCTTC.

Only a few counts were recorded for this clone. The chain employs TRBV5-5 and TRBJ2-7, with D tentatively TRBD2 (5 bases). Germline CDR1 and CDR2: SGHKS and YYEKEE (reference sequence). V was clipped by 1 base and J by 9 bases, with 20 bases between them. This CDR3 region has 15 residues. CDR3 loop: CASSLTSRRENRQYF. The CDR3 nucleotides are TGTGCCAGCAGCTTGACTTCTCGAAGGGAGAACCGGCAGTACTTC.

This chain links TRBV9 with TRBJ2-1; perhaps TRBD1 as D (5 bases). Germline CDR1 and CDR2: SGDLS and YYNGEE. The CDR3 totals 16 residues. Trimming pared 4 bases from V and 10 bases from J, leaving 24 bases between. The CDR3 here is CASSIQAHQGSGEQFF. The CDR3 DNA follows: TGTGCCAGCAGCATCCAGGCTCACCAGGGATCCGGAGAGCAGTTCTTC. Variable domain in full (rest from reference TRBV9 and TRBJ2-1): DSGVTQTPKHLITATGQRVTLRCSPRSGDLSVYWYQQSLDQGLQFLIQYYNGEERAKGNILERFSAQQFPDLHSELNLSSLELGDSALYFCASSIQAHQGSGEQFFGPGTRLTVL.

The chain carries TRBV7-9 and TRBJ2-3; 10 bases align to TRBD1. The CDR3 totals 17 residues. The germline V gene has CDR1 SEHNR and CDR2 FQNEAQ (reference sequence). The V gene end was trimmed by 2 bases and the J gene end by 0 bases; junction bases not matched to a gene: 5. CDR3 DNA sequence: TGTGCCAGCAGCTTAAGGGGGACAGGGGTTAGCACAGATACGCAGTATTTT. Its translation: CASSLRGTGVSTDTQYF. The full variable domain, rest sourced from reference TRBV7-9 and TRBJ2-3, is DTGVSQNPRHKITKRGQNVTFRCDPISEHNRLYWYRQTLGQGPEFLTYFQNEAQLEKSRLLSDRFSAERPKGSFSTLEIQRTEQGDSAMYLCASSLRGTGVSTDTQYFGPGTRLTVL.

The gene calls are TRBV4-3 and TRBJ1-2, with D tentatively TRBD1 (5 bases). Germline-derived CDR1 and CDR2 are LGHNA and YSLEER. The CDR3 is 15 residues long. V lost 0 bases and J lost 8, with 16 bases in between. CDR3 loop: CASSQDLTGVGGYTF. DNA of the CDR3: TGCGCCAGCAGCCAAGATCTCACGGGGGTTGGAGGCTACACCTTC.

This chain links TRBV24-1 with TRBJ2-2; 11 nucleotides align to TRBD2. CDR1 is KGHDR and CDR2 is SFDVKD in the germline V gene. The CDR3 extends over 17 amino acids. Germline trimming cut 4 bases from V and 3 bases from J; bases unmatched to any gene: 6. The CDR3 nucleotides are TGTGCCACCAGTGACCATAGCGGGGGGGAGGACACCGGGGAGCTGTTTTTT. This sequence encodes CATSDHSGGEDTGELFF.

The table lists this clone with a count of one. V is TRBV19 and J is TRBJ2-5; 7 bases map to TRBD1. The CDR3 runs 17 residues. Germline lookup yields CDR1 LNHDA and CDR2 SQIVND (reference sequence). V lost 1 base to trimming and J lost 2 bases; unmatched junction nucleotides: 10. For the CDR3, the DNA is TGTGCCAGTAGTATAGGGCCAGGGGACAGCTGGCAAGAGACCCAGTACTTC. Amino acids: CASSIGPGDSWQETQYF.

The genes are TRBV18 and TRBJ2-1; 10 nucleotides match TRBD1. CDR3 size: 15 residues. Germline V CDR1 and CDR2: KGHSH, LQKENI. After removal of 6 bases from V and 2 bases from J, the junction contained 4 bases not matched to a gene. CDR3 amino acids: CASSGGTGAYNEQFF. CDR3 coding DNA: TGTGCCAGCTCTGGCGGGACAGGGGCCTACAATGAGCAGTTCTTC.

The J gene is TRBJ2-2, the V gene TRBV6-4, with 7 bases that match TRBD1. Per germline, CDR1 MRHNA and CDR2 SNTAGT. There are 14 residues in the CDR3. The trim removed 4 bases at V and 4 bases at J, leaving 3 bases unmatched. The CDR3 protein is CASSADRVTGELFF. The CDR3 nucleotides are TGTGCCAGCAGTGCCGACAGGGTCACCGGGGAGCTGTTTTTT.

This clone appeared once. The chain recombines TRBV28 with TRBJ2-3, with TRBD2 matching over 11 bases. The CDR3 is 16 residues long. V gave up 8 bases and J gave up 1 base; unmatched junction bases: 8. Per germline, CDR1 MDHEN and CDR2 SYDVKM. CDR3 bases: TGTGCCAGCCGGTTAGCGGGGGGGCCGGGCACAGATACGCAGTATTTT. Protein: CASRLAGGPGTDTQYF.

The V call is TRBV5-1, the J call TRBJ1-3, with a weak D call TRBD1 (5 bases). Looked up from germline, CDR1 is SGHRS and CDR2 is YFSETQ. Trimming removed 0 bases from V and 0 bases from J, with 28 bases in between. This CDR3 region has 22 residues. The CDR3 region is CASSLGISRDLRPLFSGNTIYF. The CDR3 DNA reads TGCGCCAGCAGCTTGGGGATTAGCCGGGACTTACGTCCATTATTCTCTGGAAACACCATATATTTT.